This T cell receptor (beta chain) stems from a study of T cells in Graves' hyperthyroidism and ophthalmopathy. V was trimmed by 1 base and J by 1 base, leaving 7 bases between them. CDR3 size: 14 residues. Germline-derived CDR1 and CDR2 are DFQATT and SNEGSKA (reference sequence). Using RNA transcripts as the source, TCR beta CDR3 regions were amplified. Researchers ran a first-round RT-PCR on the TCR CDR3 using the HTBI primer set. In TCRdb, the multiplex PCR reads were re-called with MiXCR into one record per CDR3 protein. The table lists around 400,000 distinct CDR3 sequences, around 15% of them singletons. General study points: The blood repertoire included most of the expanded thyroid clonotypes above 0.001.

This clonotype was detected only a few times. The antigen remains unidentified. Sequencing was performed on blood. The chain joins TRBV20-1 to TRBJ2-2; D remains ambiguous. The TCR was taken from a woman aged 55 to 70 with Graves' ophthalmopathy. The CDR3 is CSARVWENTGELFF. Here the CDR3 DNA reads TGCAGTGCTAGAGTTTGGGAGAACACCGGGGAGCTGTTTTTT.